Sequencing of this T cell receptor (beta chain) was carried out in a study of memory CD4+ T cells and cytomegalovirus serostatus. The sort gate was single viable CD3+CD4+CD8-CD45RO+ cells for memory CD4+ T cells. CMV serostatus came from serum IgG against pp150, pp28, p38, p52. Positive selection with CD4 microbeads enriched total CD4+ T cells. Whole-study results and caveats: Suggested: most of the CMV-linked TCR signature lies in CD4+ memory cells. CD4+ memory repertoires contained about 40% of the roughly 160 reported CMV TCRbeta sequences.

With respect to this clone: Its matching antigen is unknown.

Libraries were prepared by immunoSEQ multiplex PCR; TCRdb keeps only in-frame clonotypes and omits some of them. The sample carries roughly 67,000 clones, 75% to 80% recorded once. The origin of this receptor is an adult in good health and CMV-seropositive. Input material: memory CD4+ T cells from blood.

DNA for the CDR3: TGTGCCAGCAGCTCCTCGGGGGGCAATCAGCCCCAGCATTTT. This sequence encodes CASSSSGGNQPQHF. The V call is TRBV7-9, the J call TRBJ1-5, with a tentative D call TRBD1 (5 bases). The CDR3 sequence is 14 residues long. Germline loops: CDR1 SEHNR, CDR2 FQNEAQ (reference sequence). V was clipped by 4 bases and J by 2 bases, with 9 bases between them.